This T cell receptor (beta chain) was sequenced for a study of regulatory T cells in long-lasting Graves disease (dated by TCRdb to the early 2020s). Background for the entire study: Persistent Graves' disease meant more than 5 years of antithyroid drug treatment with TSH receptor autoantibodies that stayed positive. This study used TCR sequencing and RNA sequencing of peripheral blood to compare persistent Graves' disease patients against newly diagnosed Graves' disease patients. Persistent Graves' disease patients in the clinical cohort had taken antithyroid drugs for about 10.3 years on average. TCR sequencing covered around 13 persistent and some 20 newly diagnosed Graves' disease patients, some 35 samples in total. The study was registered as a clinical trial and conducted in China.

Study-wide conclusions, independent of this receptor: TRBV28, TRBJ1-2 and TRBJ2-5 were preferentially used in persistent disease, while TRBV20-1 and TRBJ2-1 were favored in newly diagnosed disease. Only peripheral blood was studied, because thyroid tissue, the primary lesion, was inaccessible. Only the TCR beta chain was sequenced and analyzed. More public clonotypes were shared among persistent patients (2,741) than among newly diagnosed patients (under 1,000). As a limitation, the authors acknowledged that the small sample size may reduce accuracy. Compared with newly diagnosed patients, patients with persistent Graves' disease had lower TCR Shannon entropy and fewer highly expanded clones, which suggests clonal expansion.

Via the germline V gene, CDR1 is MNHEY and CDR2 SVGEGT. The CDR3 measures 14 amino acids from cysteine to phenylalanine. Here the CDR3 DNA is all that survives: 42 bases in frame from base 1. Trimmed from V: 6 bases; trimmed from J: 3 bases; junction bases lacking a gene match: 6. What this sample's time point label stands for: persistent/refractory GD, antithyroid drugs over 5 years with positive TRAb. RNA was extracted from PBMCs in TRIzol for both TCR sequencing and RNA sequencing. Graves' disease was diagnosed according to American Thyroid Association guidelines. Patients were recruited from an endocrinology department in Xi'an, China. From each patient, 7.5 to 9.5 milliliters of peripheral blood was collected into an EDTA anticoagulant tube. Ficoll Paque Plus density gradient separation was used to isolate PBMCs, and no additional T cell sorting was done. RNA quality was checked with an Agilent 2100 Bioanalyzer and agarose gel, and concentration with a NanoDrop 2000.

About this clonotype itself: Its cognate antigen has yet to be identified. Base qualities are not provided; no much larger clone lies one nucleotide away.

Library preparation employed multiplex PCR. The data were produced on an Illumina HiSeq 4000. iRepertoire HTBI primers and Arm-PCR amplification of CDR3 regions were used to construct TCR beta libraries. Gel purification was performed on PCR products prior to sequencing. Processing in the source paper ran as follows. Gene usage analysis of CDR3 amino acid clonotypes relied on the roughly 64 TRBV and 13 to 15 TRBJ segments identified across samples. COPE and FqMerger were used to merge filtered high-quality paired reads into contigs. BLAST was used to align contigs to the IMGT TRBV, TRBD and TRBJ reference genes, and CDR3 was defined following IMGT. Highly expanded clones were defined as clonotypes with a frequency above 0.1%. Shannon entropy served as the measure of repertoire diversity, while the Gini coefficient captured V-J evenness. Public clonotypes were defined as clonotypes shared by more than one individual. Clones were called with MiXCR by TCRdb after fastp trimmed the public reads at Q25, and only in-frame beta chains were retained. Entries that share a CDR3 protein sequence are merged under the most common genes and DNA. TCRdb's processing, not the study's, gives the V and J calls here. A total of roughly 700,000 distinct CDR3 sequences appear in this sample, approximately 31% of them only once. The ten largest clones represent under 50% of the sample.

The input for sequencing was peripheral blood mononuclear cells (PBMCs), taken when the disease was refractory, from a patient treated with antithyroid drugs. This sequence uses TRBV6-2 or TRBV6-3 and TRBJ2-7, with 9 bases in between that match TRBD1. The origin of this receptor is a female donor with Graves disease. CDR3 loop: CASRRQGGSYEQYF. The DNA is as follows: TGTGCCAGCAGGAGACAGGGGGGTAGCTACGAGCAGTACTTC.